This TCR beta chain came from a study of OX40 agonist ivuxolimab in advanced cancers. Measured with immunoSEQ multiplex PCR; TCRdb has only the in-frame clones, and not every one. The table lists over 80,000 clones, approximately 90% of them singletons, with around 0.43% in the top ten. In the case of this clone: Its target is not known.

This CDR3 region has 14 residues. The V segment lost 4 bases and the J segment 5 bases; nucleotides outside the gene matches: 8. The germline CDR1 and CDR2 sequences are SGHDT and YYEEEE. Study findings and constraints: Partial responders at 0.1-3.0 mg/kg showed near-lowest clonal expansion. Some patients who did not respond also had low normalized T-cell clonal expansion.

This clonotype was sampled from an adult with an advanced solid tumor such as melanoma, head and neck, liver or kidney cancer. This specimen was CD4+ or CD8+ T cells sorted from blood, taken in a trial of the OX40 agonist ivuxolimab. The rearrangement links TRBV5-6 to TRBJ1-1; TRBD1 matches 7 bases. Here the CDR3 reads CASSKSGGWTEAFF. CDR3 nucleotide sequence: TGTGCCAGCAGCAAATCAGGGGGTTGGACTGAAGCTTTCTTT.